These T cell receptor beta chains were read from a single sample in a study of T cell responses to AZD1222 COVID-19 vaccine. The repertoire was sequenced with immunoSEQ multiplex PCR; TCRdb's copy has only in-frame clones and lacks some. The sample has about 110,000 clones, nearly 90% seen once. This specimen consisted of peripheral blood, obtained on day 0 of AZD1222 vaccination. These receptor sequences come from an adult in good health. Both conserved end residues are part of each CDR3. D genes are given only for firm matches. Not all rows give a size; the values are once, few, many and, for expanded clones, a class.

cdr3_nt cdr3_aa d_call clone_size j_call v_call
TGTGCCAGCAGCTTACCATCCTCGCTTGAAGCTTTCTTT CASSLPSSLEAFF - once TRBJ1-1 TRBV7-2
TGCAGTGCTAGAGATGGGACAGAGCAGTTCTTC CSARDGTEQFF - few TRBJ2-1 TRBV20-1
TGTGCCAGCAGATCCACAGGGGGGAATTCACCCCTCCACTTT CASRSTGGNSPLHF TRBD1 - TRBJ1-6 TRBV19
TGTGCCAGCAGCCAGAATGCCGGATACGAGCAGTACTTC CASSQNAGYEQYF - - TRBJ2-7 TRBV11-3
TGCGCCAGCAGCCGAAGAAGGGCAGGGGGGAAAGATACGCAGTATTTT CASSRRRAGGKDTQYF - - TRBJ2-3 TRBV4-3
TGTGCCAGCAGCTTCGCAGGGGGCGCGGGCAATCAGCCCCAGCATTTT CASSFAGGAGNQPQHF TRBD1 - TRBJ1-5 TRBV7-9
TGCGCCAGCAGCCAAGAAGGTGGGACAGGAAGAGGTCAGCCCCAGCATTTT CASSQEGGTGRGQPQHF TRBD1 - TRBJ1-5 TRBV4-1
TGTGCCAGCAGCACGGGACTAGCGGCCTACAATGAGCAGTTCTTC CASSTGLAAYNEQFF TRBD2 - TRBJ2-1 TRBV7-9
TGTGCCACCCGCCGGGATGGCTACACCTTC CATRRDGYTF - - TRBJ1-2 TRBV12-3/TRBV12-4
TGTGCCAGCACCCAAGACAGGAAACCGCGATCCAACACTGAAGCTTTCTTT CASTQDRKPRSNTEAFF - - TRBJ1-1 TRBV2
TGTGCCAGCAGCCCACCTACAGGGACGCATTCACCCCTCCACTTT CASSPPTGTHSPLHF - once TRBJ1-6 TRBV6-2/TRBV6-3
TGTGCCAGCAGCCAAGATTTACGCCTCGAAACCGGGGAGCTGTTTTTT CASSQDLRLETGELFF - - TRBJ2-2 TRBV4-2
TGTGCCAGCTCACCATCCTCTGGTAGAGAAAAACTGTTTTTT CASSPSSGREKLFF - - TRBJ1-4 TRBV18
TGTGCCAGCAGCGACGGACAGGGAAGGTTGAGAGCTTTCTTT CASSDGQGRLRAFF TRBD1 - TRBJ1-1 TRBV9
TGCGCCAGCAGTGAGAGGGTCCACTCTGGAAACACCATATATTTT CASSERVHSGNTIYF - - TRBJ1-3 TRBV10-2
TGTGCCAGCAGGACAAATGGAGGTTCCTACGAGCAGTACTTC CASRTNGGSYEQYF - - TRBJ2-7 TRBV2
TGCAGCGCGGGGGGCCAGACAGGGATTAACACTGAAGCTTTCTTT CSAGGQTGINTEAFF TRBD1 - TRBJ1-1 TRBV29-1
TGTGCCACAGACGGAGCCCGTTATGGCTACACCTTC CATDGARYGYTF - - TRBJ1-2 TRBV19
TGTGCCAGCAGCCCGTTTCGAGGGCCCTCCAATTCACCCCTCCACTTT CASSPFRGPSNSPLHF - - TRBJ1-6 TRBV9
TGCGCCAGCAGCCCCTCAGGGGGCACTGAAGCTTTCTTT CASSPSGGTEAFF TRBD1 - TRBJ1-1 TRBV5-1
TGTGCCACCAGCGGAGGGGACCCCAGCTCTGGAAACACCATATATTTT CATSGGDPSSGNTIYF - - TRBJ1-3 TRBV15
TGTGCCAGCATGGAGGGAGGGATCTATGGCTACACCTTC CASMEGGIYGYTF - - TRBJ1-2 TRBV28
TGTGCCAGCAGCGGCCGGGACAGTAATGAAAAACTGTTTTTT CASSGRDSNEKLFF TRBD1 - TRBJ1-4 TRBV9
TGTGCCAGCAGTTTAATGGGGTGGGAAGCTTTCTTT CASSLMGWEAFF - - TRBJ1-1 TRBV12-3/TRBV12-4
TGCGCCAGCAGCCAATTACCCTTAGCGGGAGGGTCCTACGAGCAGTACTTC CASSQLPLAGGSYEQYF TRBD2 - TRBJ2-7 TRBV5-1
TGTGCCAGCGGCAGACTAGCGGGGAGCACAGATACGCAGTATTTT CASGRLAGSTDTQYF TRBD2 - TRBJ2-3 TRBV25-1
TGTGCCAGCAGCCAAAGGGACAGGGAGGTCTATGGCTACACCTTC CASSQRDREVYGYTF TRBD1 - TRBJ1-2 TRBV3-1/TRBV3-2
TGTGCCAGCAGCGTGGCCCCGGGACTAACCTACGAGCAGTACTTC CASSVAPGLTYEQYF TRBD2 few TRBJ2-7 TRBV9
TGTGCCAGCAGTTTGGGGTACTATGGCTACACCTTC CASSLGYYGYTF - - TRBJ1-2 TRBV28
TGTGCCAGCAGTGATACAGGGGGCAGGCAGCCCCAGCATTTT CASSDTGGRQPQHF TRBD1 - TRBJ1-5 TRBV2
TGTGCCAGCAGCGATGACACCTATGGCTACACCTTC CASSDDTYGYTF - - TRBJ1-2 TRBV7-9
TGTGCCAGCAGCAGCCCCGGGACAGTATCCTACGAGCAGTACTTC CASSSPGTVSYEQYF TRBD1 - TRBJ2-7 TRBV27
TGTGCCAGCAGCCAAGGTCTGAGAGGGGGCAGTTTTCACACTGAAGCTTTCTTT CASSQGLRGGSFHTEAFF TRBD1 - TRBJ1-1 TRBV14
TGTGCCAGCAGCGTGTACAATGAGCAGTTCTTC CASSVYNEQFF - - TRBJ2-1 TRBV7-2
TGTGCCAGCTCCCCCGGACAGGGGGAAAATTATGGCTACACCTTC CASSPGQGENYGYTF TRBD1 - TRBJ1-2 TRBV18
TGTGCCAGCAGCCTCAGGACTAGCGGGAATGGTGAGCAGTTCTTC CASSLRTSGNGEQFF TRBD2 - TRBJ2-1 TRBV11-2
TGTGCCAGCAGCTTAGTGGGACTAGCGGGAGTTGAGCAGTACTTC CASSLVGLAGVEQYF TRBD2 - TRBJ2-7 TRBV7-6
TGTGCCAGCAGCTTGGGGACAGGGGCCTCGAACACCGGGGAGCTGTTTTTT CASSLGTGASNTGELFF TRBD1 - TRBJ2-2 TRBV5-4
TGTGCCAGCAGTTTGGGGTTCTACAATGAGCAGTTCTTC CASSLGFYNEQFF - - TRBJ2-1 TRBV28
TGTGCCAGCAGCTTAGGAGAGGTGAGCACTGAAGCTTTCTTT CASSLGEVSTEAFF - - TRBJ1-1 TRBV7-3
TGTGCCAGCAGCTCAAGGGGACAAAGTAATAATTCACCCCTCCACTTT CASSSRGQSNNSPLHF - - TRBJ1-6 TRBV7-2
TGTGCCAGCTCACCACGCCTGGACTCTAAGTTTGGGGCTAATGAAAAACTGTTTTTT CASSPRLDSKFGANEKLFF - - TRBJ1-4 TRBV18
TGTGCCACCAGTGATGGACTAGCGGGAGGTAGCGCAGATACGCAGTATTTT CATSDGLAGGSADTQYF TRBD2 - TRBJ2-3 TRBV24-1
TGCGCCAGCAGTGACCCATCAAAGACTAGCCAAGGGGAGCAGTTCTTC CASSDPSKTSQGEQFF TRBD2 - TRBJ2-1 TRBV10-1
TGTGCCAGCAGCTTAGGTGAGGGGACAGGGACACACGAGCAGTACTTC CASSLGEGTGTHEQYF TRBD1 - TRBJ2-7 TRBV7-9
TGCGCCAGCAGTGAGCCCGGGAGGCCGGATACGCAGTATTTT CASSEPGRPDTQYF TRBD2 - TRBJ2-3 TRBV10-2
TGTGCCAGCAGTTGGGGGGCAAACACCGGGGAGCTGTTTTTT CASSWGANTGELFF - - TRBJ2-2 TRBV6-6
TGTGCCAGCAGTTTACAGGGGGTTACCTACGAGCAGTACTTC CASSLQGVTYEQYF TRBD1 - TRBJ2-7 TRBV6-5